Below, 23 T cell receptor beta chains from the same sample are listed, as sequenced in a study of blood T cell repertoires in COVID-19. Profiled with immunoSEQ multiplex PCR; TCRdb holds only in-frame clones, not every one. Of around 100,000 clones in the sample, about 91% are singletons; the top ten hold 3.5%. The material sequenced was peripheral blood. These receptor sequences come from a human donor in a cohort sampled during active COVID-19.

The rearrangement joins TRBV10-2 to TRBJ2-7, with 8 positions matching TRBD2. Per the germline V gene, CDR1 is WSHSY and CDR2 is SAAADI. With 5 bases clipped from V and 3 bases from J, the junction kept 12 bases outside the gene matches. The CDR3 length is 16 residues. This chain's CDR3 is CASSPMTSAYFYEQYF. Written as DNA, the CDR3 is TGCGCCAGCAGTCCTATGACTAGCGCCTACTTCTACGAGCAGTACTTC.

The chain joins TRBV24-1 to TRBJ1-1; D remains ambiguous. The V end was cut by 1 base, the J end by 4 bases, with 9 bases between. Germline V gene lookup returns CDR1 KGHDR and CDR2 SFDVKD. This CDR3 has 14 residues. The chain's CDR3 is CATSDFGRPTEAFF. Written as DNA, the CDR3 is TGTGCCACCAGTGATTTTGGCAGGCCCACTGAAGCTTTCTTT.

For the CDR3, the DNA is TGTGCCAGCAGTTACTCGCAGGGCACCGGGGAGCTGTTTTTT. Encoded protein: CASSYSQGTGELFF. The V call is TRBV6-5, the J call TRBJ2-2; weak D call: TRBD1 (5 bases). Germline assignment: CDR1 MNHEY and CDR2 SVGAGI. V dropped 0 bases and J dropped 4 bases, with 6 bases sitting between them. The CDR3 is 14 residues long.

The chain has TRBV4-3 and TRBJ2-1; D is uncertain. Germline V lookup: CDR1 LGHNA, CDR2 YSLEER. The length of the CDR3 is 14 residues. The V and J ends lost 1 base and 9 bases respectively, with 13 bases between them. DNA for the CDR3: TGCGCCAGCAGCCAAGCCCAATCGAGGCGTGAGCAGTTCTTC. Amino acids: CASSQAQSRREQFF.

Here the CDR3 reads CASSERELMNNEQFF. DNA of the CDR3: TGTGCCAGTAGTGAACGGGAGTTAATGAACAATGAGCAGTTCTTC. The J gene is TRBJ2-1, the V gene TRBV19; possible D gene TRBD2, 6 bases. In germline, CDR1 is LNHDA, CDR2 SQIVND (reference sequence). The CDR3 loop spans 15 amino acids. The V and J ends lost 5 bases and 5 bases respectively, with 16 bases between them.

The V and J genes are TRBV5-1 and TRBJ1-2; the D gene is possibly TRBD1 (6 bases). V lost 3 bases, J lost 8 bases, and 17 bases lay in between. This CDR3 has 14 residues. Germline V gene data show CDR1 as SGHRS and CDR2 as YFSETQ. The CDR3 DNA follows: TGCGCCAGCAGCTGGGGACAACTATCAACGGGCTACACCTTC. This codes for CASSWGQLSTGYTF.

This chain joins TRBV5-1 and TRBJ2-3; D is possibly TRBD1 (5 bases). Trimming shortened V by 0 bases and J by 1 base, and 15 bases separated the two germline ends. CDR1 and CDR2 (germline): SGHRS, YFSETQ. The CDR3 totals 17 residues. CDR3 nucleotide sequence: TGCGCCAGCAGCTTGGTTCTAGGGGCGCCGGGCACAGATACGCAGTATTTT. Amino acids: CASSLVLGAPGTDTQYF. Full variable domain (outside the CDR3, taken from reference TRBV5-1 and TRBJ2-3): KAGVTQTPRYLIKTRGQQVTLSCSPISGHRSVSWYQQTPGQGLQFLFEYFSETQRNKGNFPGRFSGRQFSNSRSEMNVSTLELGDSALYLCASSLVLGAPGTDTQYFGPGTRLTVL.

CDR3 bases: TGTGCCAGCAGTTTTTCTAGGACTAGCGGGATATCGGGTGAGCAGTTCTTC. This translates into CASSFSRTSGISGEQFF. The rearrangement links TRBV28 to TRBJ2-1; 12 bases line up with TRBD2. Germline lookup yields CDR1 MDHEN and CDR2 SYDVKM. The ends lost 3 bases at V and 9 bases at J; junction bases unmatched: 12. CDR3 length equals 17 residues.

The V and J genes are TRBV3-1 (or the pseudogene TRBV3-2) and TRBJ1-2; D is ambiguous. The V gene's germline CDR1 is LGHDT and CDR2 YNNKEL (reference sequence). V was clipped by 0 bases and J by 4 bases, with 9 bases between them. The CDR3 covers 14 residues. CDR3 sequence: CASSQEDVLYGYTF. For the CDR3, the DNA is TGTGCCAGCAGCCAAGAAGATGTACTCTATGGCTACACCTTC.

The gene calls are TRBV4-1 and TRBJ2-7; 7 bases fit TRBD2. This CDR3 has 14 residues. With V trimmed by 4 bases and J by 2 bases, 5 bases remained unmatched. Germline V gene sequence: CDR1 MGHRA, CDR2 YSYEKL. In DNA form, the CDR3 reads TGCGCCAGCAGCCCGGCGGGGGTCCCCTACGAGCAGTACTTC. This codes for CASSPAGVPYEQYF.

The chain uses TRBV7-8 and TRBJ1-5, with D unresolved. The ends were cut back, 0 bases at V and 0 bases at J, with 9 bases in the middle. Germline CDR1 is SGHVS and CDR2 is FQNEAQ. This CDR3 has 16 residues. For the CDR3, the DNA is TGTGCCAGCAGCTTAGCGGTACAGATTAGCAATCAGCCCCAGCATTTT. Protein sequence: CASSLAVQISNQPQHF. Full variable domain (missing parts from reference TRBV7-8 and TRBJ1-5): GAGVSQSPRYKVAKRGQDVALRCDPISGHVSLFWYQQALGQGPEFLTYFQNEAQLDKSGLPSDRFFAERPEGSVSTLKIQRTQQEDSAVYLCASSLAVQISNQPQHFGDGTRLSIL.

This clone is a singleton in its sample. This CDR3 is CASSEIRGTSSGNTIYF. In DNA, the CDR3 is TGTGCCAGCAGTGAAATCCGAGGGACATCATCTGGAAACACCATATATTTT. V is TRBV6-1 and J is TRBJ1-3, with a possible D match to TRBD1 (6 bases). V lost 2 bases to trimming and J lost 1 base, with 15 bases between them. Germline V gene data show CDR1 as MNHNS and CDR2 as SASEGT. The CDR3 runs 17 residues.

The chain is built from TRBV6-5 and TRBJ2-3, with 9 bases that match TRBD2. Germline CDR1 reads MNHEY; CDR2 reads SVGAGI. The CDR3 has 14 residues. Losses at the gene ends were 3 bases for V and 6 bases for J; bases not matched to a gene: 4. The CDR3 here is CASSYSGGRDTQYF. The CDR3 coding sequence is TGTGCCAGCAGTTATAGCGGGGGTAGGGATACGCAGTATTTT.

This rearrangement joins TRBV9 to TRBJ2-3, with 13 nucleotides matching TRBD2. The CDR3 sequence is 15 residues long. Germline V gene data show CDR1 as SGDLS and CDR2 as YYNGEE. Losses at the gene ends were 7 bases for V and 1 base for J; bases not matched to a gene: 3. The CDR3 spells CASCTSGGGTDTQYF. CDR3 sequence (DNA): TGTGCCAGCTGTACTAGCGGGGGGGGCACAGATACGCAGTATTTT.

The rearrangement uses TRBV6-2 or TRBV6-3 and TRBJ2-7, with 11 bases identical to TRBD2. CDR3 length: 15 amino acids. V shed 5 bases and J 4 bases; nucleotides not matched to a gene: 7. Germline lookup yields CDR1 MNHEY and CDR2 SVGEGT. In DNA form, the CDR3 reads TGTGCCAGCAGTAAGCCCGGGACTAGCGGTTACGAGCAGTACTTC. Protein sequence: CASSKPGTSGYEQYF.

The rearrangement links TRBV19 to TRBJ2-7; D remains unclear. Germline loops: CDR1 LNHDA, CDR2 SQIVND (reference sequence). The CDR3 covers 15 residues. V was pared by 0 bases and J by 1 base, with 10 bases between. CDR3 nucleotides: TGTGCCAGTAGTATAGATCATCAGATATCCTACGAGCAGTACTTC. Amino acids: CASSIDHQISYEQYF.

This chain joins TRBV6-5 and TRBJ1-2; no clear D gene. Germline CDR1 is MNHEY and CDR2 is SVGAGI. Between the trimmed V and J ends, which lost 7 bases and 8 bases, there was a span of 17 bases. The CDR3 is 13 residues long. In DNA form, the CDR3 reads TGTGCCAGCACCGGACGAGGGCTTTGGGGCTACACCTTC. Protein sequence: CASTGRGLWGYTF.

This chain uses TRBV4-2 with TRBJ2-4; perhaps TRBD1 as D (6 bases). The V and J ends lost 0 bases and 5 bases respectively, with 14 bases between them. The V gene's germline CDR1 is LGHNA and CDR2 YNFKEQ. The CDR3 extends over 16 amino acids. The CDR3: CASSQDVRTVQNIQYF. For the CDR3, the DNA is TGTGCCAGCAGCCAAGATGTTAGGACAGTACAAAACATTCAGTACTTC.

The chain is built from TRBV5-6 and TRBJ1-6, with 10 bases that match TRBD1. This CDR3 spans 15 amino acids. The V gene's germline CDR1 is SGHDT and CDR2 YYEEEE. The V segment lost 2 bases and the J segment 10 bases; nucleotides outside the gene matches: 6. In DNA, the CDR3 is TGTGCCAGCAGCTTCGGGACAGGGGTTGGGTCACCCCTCCACTTT. Translating gives CASSFGTGVGSPLHF.

The chain uses TRBV7-2 and TRBJ2-5; D ambiguous. The CDR3 runs to 13 residues. V was pared by 1 base and J by 3 bases, with 6 bases between. Germline values: CDR1 SGHTA, CDR2 FQGNSA. The DNA of the CDR3 is TGTGCCAGCAGCTTAGGCACAGAAGAGACCCAGTACTTC. Translating gives CASSLGTEETQYF.

The V and J genes are TRBV24-1 and TRBJ1-5; D call uncertain. There are 13 residues in the CDR3. Germline-derived CDR1 and CDR2 are KGHDR and SFDVKD. The germline V and J ends were trimmed by 7 bases and 2 bases, with 8 bases remaining between them. The chain's CDR3 is CATRGQGNQPQHF. CDR3 DNA: TGTGCCACCAGGGGCCAGGGCAATCAGCCCCAGCATTTT.

The V and J genes are TRBV18 and TRBJ1-5; TRBD1 matches 8 bases. The CDR3 has 16 amino acids. Trimming at V came to 4 bases and at J to 3 bases, leaving 8 bases not matched to a gene. Germline V lookup: CDR1 KGHSH, CDR2 LQKENI. The DNA for the CDR3 is TGTGCCAGCTCACAGGGACAGGCCGGGGTCAATCAGCCCCAGCATTTT. It specifies CASSQGQAGVNQPQHF.

This rearrangement joins TRBV3-1 (or the pseudogene TRBV3-2) to TRBJ1-2; no definite D call. CDR3 length equals 11 residues. Trimming took off 2 bases at V and 9 bases at J, with 7 bases between the two ends. In germline, CDR1 is LGHDT, CDR2 YNNKEL (reference sequence). The CDR3 DNA follows: TGTGCCAGCAGCCAACTCCTTCGCTACACCTTC. Its protein product is CASSQLLRYTF.